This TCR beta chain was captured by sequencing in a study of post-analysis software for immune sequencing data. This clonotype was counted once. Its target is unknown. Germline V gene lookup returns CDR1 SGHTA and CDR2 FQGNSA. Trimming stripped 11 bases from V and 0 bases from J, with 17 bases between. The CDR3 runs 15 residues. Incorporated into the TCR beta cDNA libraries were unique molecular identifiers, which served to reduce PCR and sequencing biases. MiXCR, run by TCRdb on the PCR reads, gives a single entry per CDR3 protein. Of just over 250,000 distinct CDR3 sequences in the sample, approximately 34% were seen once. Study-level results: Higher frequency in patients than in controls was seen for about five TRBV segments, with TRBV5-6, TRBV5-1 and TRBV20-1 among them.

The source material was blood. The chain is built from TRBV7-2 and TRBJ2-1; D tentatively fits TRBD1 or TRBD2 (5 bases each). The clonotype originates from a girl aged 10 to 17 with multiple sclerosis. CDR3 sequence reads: CARSLRGDSYNEQFF. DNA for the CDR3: TGTGCCCGAAGCTTAAGGGGAGACTCCTACAATGAGCAGTTCTTC.